This TCR beta chain was recovered during a study of blood T cell repertoires in COVID-19. In its sample, this clone was seen once. The assay was immunoSEQ multiplex PCR, and TCRdb's table has in-frame clones only and misses some. The sample records fewer than 150,000 clones, roughly 89% being singletons. CDR1 is MNHEY and CDR2 is SVGAGI in the germline V gene. This CDR3 region has 12 residues. Trimming took 3 bases from V and 3 from J, leaving 5 bases between them. Sequenced: peripheral blood. This sequence joins TRBV6-5 and TRBJ1-1; D remains ambiguous. The sequence was collected from a woman aged 35 to 49 with acute or convalescent COVID-19. This chain's CDR3 is CASSYGDTEAFF. Written as DNA, the CDR3 is TGTGCCAGCAGTTATGGAGACACTGAAGCTTTCTTT.